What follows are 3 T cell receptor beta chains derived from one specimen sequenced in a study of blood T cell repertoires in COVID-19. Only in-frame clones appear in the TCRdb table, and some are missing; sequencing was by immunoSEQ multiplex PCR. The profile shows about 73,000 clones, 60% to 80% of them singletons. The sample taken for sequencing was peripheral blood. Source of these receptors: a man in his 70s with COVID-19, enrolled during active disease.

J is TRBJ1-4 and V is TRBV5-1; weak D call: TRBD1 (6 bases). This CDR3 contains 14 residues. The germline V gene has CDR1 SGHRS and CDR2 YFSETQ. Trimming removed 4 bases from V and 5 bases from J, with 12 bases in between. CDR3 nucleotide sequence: TGCGCCAGCAGCCCAGGACAGATAAATGAAAAACTGTTTTTT. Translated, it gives CASSPGQINEKLFF. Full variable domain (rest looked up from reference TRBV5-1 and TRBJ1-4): KAGVTQTPRYLIKTRGQQVTLSCSPISGHRSVSWYQQTPGQGLQFLFEYFSETQRNKGNFPGRFSGRQFSNSRSEMNVSTLELGDSALYLCASSPGQINEKLFFGSGTQLSVL.

The CDR3 spells CASSQTGSTEAFF. CDR3 bases: TGCGCCAGCAGCCAGACAGGGAGCACTGAAGCTTTCTTT. The V call is TRBV5-1, the J call TRBJ1-1; TRBD1 matches at 7 bases. This CDR3 is built from 13 residues. The V gene's germline CDR1 is SGHRS and CDR2 YFSETQ. The trim removed 4 bases at V and 4 bases at J, leaving 4 bases unmatched.

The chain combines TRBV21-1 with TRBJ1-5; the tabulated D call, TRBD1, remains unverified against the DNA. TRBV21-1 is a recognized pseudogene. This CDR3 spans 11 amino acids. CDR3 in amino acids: CARQGKQPQHF. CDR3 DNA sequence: TGTGCCAGACAGGGGAAACAGCCCCAGCATTTT.